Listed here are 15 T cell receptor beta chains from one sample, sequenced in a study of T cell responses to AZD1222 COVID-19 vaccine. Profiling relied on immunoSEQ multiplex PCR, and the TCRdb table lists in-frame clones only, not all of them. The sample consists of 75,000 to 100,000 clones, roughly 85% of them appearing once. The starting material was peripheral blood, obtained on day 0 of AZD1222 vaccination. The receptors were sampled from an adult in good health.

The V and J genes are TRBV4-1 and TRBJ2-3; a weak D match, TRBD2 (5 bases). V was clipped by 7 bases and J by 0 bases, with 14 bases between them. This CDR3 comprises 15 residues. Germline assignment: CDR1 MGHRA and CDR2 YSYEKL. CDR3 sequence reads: CASTAIAGSTDTQYF. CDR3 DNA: TGCGCCAGCACCGCTATCGCGGGTAGCACAGATACGCAGTATTTT.

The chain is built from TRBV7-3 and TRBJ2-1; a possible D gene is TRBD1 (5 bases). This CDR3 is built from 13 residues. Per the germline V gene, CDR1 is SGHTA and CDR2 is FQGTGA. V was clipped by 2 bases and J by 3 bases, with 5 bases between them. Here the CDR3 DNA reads TGTGCCAGCAGCTTAGACAGCTACAATGAGCAGTTCTTC. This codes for CASSLDSYNEQFF.

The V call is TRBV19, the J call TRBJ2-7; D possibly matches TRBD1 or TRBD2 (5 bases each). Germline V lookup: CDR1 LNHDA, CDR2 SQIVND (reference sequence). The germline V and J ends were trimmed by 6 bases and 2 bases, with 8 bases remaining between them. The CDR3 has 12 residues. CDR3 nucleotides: TGTGCCAGTAGCCAGGGAGCCTACGAGCAGTACTTC. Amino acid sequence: CASSQGAYEQYF.

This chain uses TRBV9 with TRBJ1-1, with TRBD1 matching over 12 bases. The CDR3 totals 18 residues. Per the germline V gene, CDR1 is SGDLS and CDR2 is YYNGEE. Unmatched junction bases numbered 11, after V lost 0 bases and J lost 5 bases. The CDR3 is CASSVGSGTGGWGTEAFF. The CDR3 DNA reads TGTGCCAGCAGCGTAGGCTCCGGGACAGGGGGCTGGGGTACTGAAGCTTTCTTT.

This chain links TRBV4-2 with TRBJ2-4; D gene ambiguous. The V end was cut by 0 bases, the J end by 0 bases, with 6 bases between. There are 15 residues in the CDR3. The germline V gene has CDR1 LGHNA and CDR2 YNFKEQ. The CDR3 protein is CASSQDVIAKNIQYF. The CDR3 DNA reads TGTGCCAGCAGCCAAGATGTGATAGCCAAAAACATTCAGTACTTC.

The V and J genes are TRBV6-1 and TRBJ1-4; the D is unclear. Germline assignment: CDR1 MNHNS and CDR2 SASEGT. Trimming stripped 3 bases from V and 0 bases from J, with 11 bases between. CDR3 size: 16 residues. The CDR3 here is CASSDTPQTTNEKLFF. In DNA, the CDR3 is TGTGCCAGCAGTGATACCCCTCAGACAACTAATGAAAAACTGTTTTTT.

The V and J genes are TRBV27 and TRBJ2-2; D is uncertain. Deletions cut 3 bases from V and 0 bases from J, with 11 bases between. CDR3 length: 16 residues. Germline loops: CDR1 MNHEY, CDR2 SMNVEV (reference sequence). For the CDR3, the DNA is TGTGCCAGCAGTTTGAGTTCCAGGTCGAACACCGGGGAGCTGTTTTTT. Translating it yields CASSLSSRSNTGELFF.

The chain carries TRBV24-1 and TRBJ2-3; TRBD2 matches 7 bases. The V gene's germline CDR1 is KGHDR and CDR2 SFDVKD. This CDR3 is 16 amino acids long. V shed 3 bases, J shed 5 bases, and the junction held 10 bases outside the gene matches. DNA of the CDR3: TGTGCCACCAGTGATCCGGGGAGGGGCCCCGGAGATACGCAGTATTTT. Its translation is CATSDPGRGPGDTQYF.

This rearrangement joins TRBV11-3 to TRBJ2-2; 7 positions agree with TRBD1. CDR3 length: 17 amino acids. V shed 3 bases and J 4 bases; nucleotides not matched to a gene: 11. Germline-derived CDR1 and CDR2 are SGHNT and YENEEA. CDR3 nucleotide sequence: TGTGCCAGCAGCTTTTCATTTTCAGGGGGACGCACCGGGGAGCTGTTTTTT. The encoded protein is CASSFSFSGGRTGELFF.

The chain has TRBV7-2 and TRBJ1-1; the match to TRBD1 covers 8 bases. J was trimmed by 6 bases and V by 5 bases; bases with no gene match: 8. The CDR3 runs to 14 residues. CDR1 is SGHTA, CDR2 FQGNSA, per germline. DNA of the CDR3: TGTGCCAGCAGCATTTTCTCAGGGGGCTCTGAAGCTTTCTTT. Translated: CASSIFSGGSEAFF.

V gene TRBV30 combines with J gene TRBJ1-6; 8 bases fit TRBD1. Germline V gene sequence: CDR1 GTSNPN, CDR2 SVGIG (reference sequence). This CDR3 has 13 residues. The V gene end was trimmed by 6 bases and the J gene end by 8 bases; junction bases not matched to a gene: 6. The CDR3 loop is CACDGTGDSPLHF. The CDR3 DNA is TGTGCCTGCGATGGGACAGGTGATTCACCCCTCCACTTT.

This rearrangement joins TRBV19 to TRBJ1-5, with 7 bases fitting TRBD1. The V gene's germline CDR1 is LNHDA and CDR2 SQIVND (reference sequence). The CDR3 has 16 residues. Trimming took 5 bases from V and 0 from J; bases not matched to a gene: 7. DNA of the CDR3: TGTGCCAGTAGTGCCCGGGACAGCCTTAGCAATCAGCCCCAGCATTTT. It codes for CASSARDSLSNQPQHF.

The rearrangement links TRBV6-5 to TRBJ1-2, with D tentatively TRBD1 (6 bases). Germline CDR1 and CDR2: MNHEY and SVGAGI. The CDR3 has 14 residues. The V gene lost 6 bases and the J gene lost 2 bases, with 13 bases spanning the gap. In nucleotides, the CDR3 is TGTGCCAGCAGGGGGGGGCTGGACAACTATGGCTACACCTTC. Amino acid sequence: CASRGGLDNYGYTF.

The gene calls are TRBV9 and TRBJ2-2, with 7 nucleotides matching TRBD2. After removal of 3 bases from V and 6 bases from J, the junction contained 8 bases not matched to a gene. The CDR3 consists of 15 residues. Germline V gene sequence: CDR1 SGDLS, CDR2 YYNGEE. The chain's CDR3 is CASSESGMRAGELFF. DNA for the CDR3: TGTGCCAGCAGCGAAAGCGGGATGAGGGCCGGGGAGCTGTTTTTT.

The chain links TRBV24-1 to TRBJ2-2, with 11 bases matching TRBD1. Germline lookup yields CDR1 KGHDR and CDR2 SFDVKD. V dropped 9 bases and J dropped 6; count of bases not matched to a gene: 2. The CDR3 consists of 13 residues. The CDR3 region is CATGTGGSGELFF. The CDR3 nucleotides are TGTGCCACCGGGACAGGGGGATCCGGGGAGCTGTTTTTT.